Following are 4 T cell receptor beta chains from one sample sequenced in a study of T cell responses to AZD1222 COVID-19 vaccine. Only in-frame clones appear in the TCRdb table, and some are missing; sequencing was by immunoSEQ multiplex PCR. The data hold about 88,000 clones, with less than 90% observed a single time. The sequencing used peripheral blood, collected 28 days after the second AZD1222 dose. The origin of the receptors is an adult who received the AZD1222 COVID-19 vaccine.

A remark on this clone: This specimen includes other DNA sequences encoding the same CDR3. The chain has TRBV19 and TRBJ2-7, with a weak D call TRBD2 (6 bases). The V gene lost 1 base and the J gene lost 4 bases, with 8 bases spanning the gap. The CDR3 has 13 amino acids. Per germline, CDR1 LNHDA and CDR2 SQIVND (reference sequence). For the CDR3, the DNA is TGTGCCAGTAGTATAGGCGGAGGGTACGAGCAGTACTTC. Protein: CASSIGGGYEQYF. Full variable domain (outside the CDR3, taken from reference TRBV19 and TRBJ2-7): DGGITQSPKYLFRKEGQNVTLSCEQNLNHDAMYWYRQDPGQGLRLIYYSQIVNDFQKGDIAEGYSVSREKKESFPLTVTSAQKNPTAFYLCASSIGGGYEQYFGPGTRLTVT.

V gene TRBV4-3 combines with J gene TRBJ1-4, with 9 bases matching TRBD1. Germline V gene lookup returns CDR1 LGHNA and CDR2 YSLEER. The ends lost 0 bases at V and 8 bases at J; junction bases unmatched: 13. The length of the CDR3 is 18 residues. DNA for the CDR3: TGCGCCAGCAGCCAAGAACAAGGGACAGGGATCGCGGGGGAAAAACTGTTTTTT. Protein sequence: CASSQEQGTGIAGEKLFF.

The V and J genes are TRBV11-1 and TRBJ1-1; D perhaps matches TRBD1 (6 bases). Per germline, CDR1 SGHAT and CDR2 FQDESV (reference sequence). The CDR3 runs 13 residues. Trimming stripped 5 bases from V and 5 bases from J, with 12 bases between. CDR3 nucleotides: TGTGCCAGCAGCCGAGCAGGGGAGACTGAAGCTTTCTTT. Its protein is CASSRAGETEAFF.

The chain joins TRBV2 to TRBJ1-4, with unresolved D. Deletions cut 7 bases from V and 0 bases from J, with 21 bases between. This CDR3 region has 18 residues. Germline assignment: CDR1 SNHLY and CDR2 FYNNEI. In nucleotides, the CDR3 is TGTGCCAGCACCCCTGCGACCACGTCCCTCGCAACTAATGAAAAACTGTTTTTT. It encodes CASTPATTSLATNEKLFF.